Listed below are T cell receptor beta chains from one sample, sequenced in a study of cytomegalovirus exposure and HLA in healthy donors. The table came from immunoSEQ multiplex PCR; TCRdb's copy has only in-frame clones and leaves some out. This table has 150,000 to 200,000 clones, 77% appearing once. The sample taken for sequencing was PBMCs. Receptors originate from a woman younger than 45 in good health and CMV-seronegative. The CDR3 runs from the conserved cysteine through the conserved F or W.

v_call	cdr3_aa
TRBV5-1	CASGITSGMTYEQYF
TRBV2	CASSEGILSQPQHF
TRBV7-9	CAGPSGEQFF
TRBV10-2	CASGRTSGRARDTQYF
TRBV4-1	CASSPGLRYEQYF
TRBV29-1	CSVGQGYNQPQHF
TRBV4-2	CASSQALSGTTSTDTQYF
TRBV27	CASSLSQGMSYNSPLHF
TRBV7-2	CASNLRGPRPGGELFF
TRBV9	CASSVTPGTSVYEQYF
TRBV6-5	CASPAGTGKNTEAFF
TRBV5-1	CASGSGTDSGNTIYF
TRBV7-9	CASSGQYTEAFF
TRBV7-9	CASSWTAEAFF
TRBV10-2	CASSDALYWGYPF
TRBV30	CAWSVWGRGGYTF
TRBV7-9	CASSVRRGALYEQYF
TRBV30	CALGQGKDQPQHF
TRBV11-2	CASSTDRVAFF
TRBV28	CAGRGGGSEKLFF